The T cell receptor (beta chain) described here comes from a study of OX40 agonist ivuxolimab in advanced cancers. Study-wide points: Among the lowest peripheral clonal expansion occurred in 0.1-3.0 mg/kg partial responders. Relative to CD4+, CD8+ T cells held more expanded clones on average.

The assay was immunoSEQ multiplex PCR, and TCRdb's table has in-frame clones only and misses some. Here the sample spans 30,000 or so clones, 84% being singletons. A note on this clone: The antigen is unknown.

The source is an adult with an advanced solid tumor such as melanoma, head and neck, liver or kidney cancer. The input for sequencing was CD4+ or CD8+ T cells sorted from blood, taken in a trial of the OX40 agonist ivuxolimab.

DNA of the CDR3: TGTGCCAGCAGTCCTGGGCGCGATGAGCAGTTCTTC. Translated, it gives CASSPGRDEQFF. The V gene is TRBV13, the J gene TRBJ2-1; D is ambiguous. CDR1 and CDR2 from the germline V gene are PRHDT and FYEKMQ (reference sequence). The CDR3 has 12 amino acids. The V end lost 6 bases, the J end lost 8 bases, and 11 bases lay between the germline ends.